A selection of T cell receptor beta chains follows, all from one sample in a study of T cell responses to AZD1222 COVID-19 vaccine. The assay was immunoSEQ multiplex PCR, and TCRdb's table has in-frame clones only and misses some. The table shows around 140,000 clones, with 93% occurring only once. This material consisted of peripheral blood, taken on day 0 of AZD1222 vaccination. The receptor source for this set is an adult in good health. The CDR3 runs from the conserved cysteine through the conserved F or W. The D gene is left open where the match is weak. A clone size is listed for some rows: how often the clone was seen (once, few, many), or a class if it is expanded.

D	size	V	J	DNA	CDR3
.	.	TRBV6-4	TRBJ1-1	TGTGCCAGCAGGAAGGGAAGGAACACTGAAGCTTTCTTT	CASRKGRNTEAFF
TRBD1	.	TRBV7-3	TRBJ1-2	TGTGCCAGCAGCAACGCGACAGGGAACTATGGCTACACCTTC	CASSNATGNYGYTF
.	.	TRBV5-8	TRBJ1-1	TGTGCCAGCAGCTTGAGAGGGGGGAGAGGGCGGACTGAAGCTTTCTTT	CASSLRGGRGRTEAFF
TRBD1	.	TRBV2	TRBJ1-3	TGTGCCCGAGGGACAGGGTCTGGAAACACCATATATTTT	CARGTGSGNTIYF
.	.	TRBV3-1/TRBV3-2	TRBJ1-1	TGTGCCAGCAGCCGGGCTACCGGGACTCTTAACACTGAAGCTTTCTTT	CASSRATGTLNTEAFF
.	.	TRBV6-2/TRBV6-3	TRBJ1-5	TGTGCCAGCAGTTACTCCCTCTGGCCCCAGCATTTT	CASSYSLWPQHF
TRBD1	few	TRBV30	TRBJ1-5	TGTGCCTGGGCCGGGGACAGTAACAATCAGCCCCAGCATTTT	CAWAGDSNNQPQHF
.	.	TRBV19	TRBJ2-7	TGTGCCAGTAGTATACAAGAGGCCTACGAGCAGTACTTC	CASSIQEAYEQYF
TRBD1	.	TRBV6-1	TRBJ1-2	TGTGCCAGCAGTGGGACGCCAACAGGGGGAGGAAAGTATGGCTACACCTTC	CASSGTPTGGGKYGYTF
.	.	TRBV7-8	TRBJ2-1	TGTGCCAGCAGAACTGTGGGACCAACCAATGAGCAGTTCTTC	CASRTVGPTNEQFF
.	once	TRBV12-5	TRBJ1-1	TGTGCTAGTGGTTTGGTAACCTTTGGTCCGGCAGACACTGAAGCTTTCTTT	CASGLVTFGPADTEAFF
.	.	TRBV29-1	TRBJ2-6	TGCAGCGTTGCTGGCCGTACCCTCTCTGGGGCCAACGTCCTGACTTTC	CSVAGRTLSGANVLTF
TRBD2	.	TRBV27	TRBJ2-7	TGTGCCAGCAGTTCCCCACTAGCGGGGGGACTCTACGAGCAGTACTTC	CASSSPLAGGLYEQYF
TRBD1	.	TRBV24-1	TRBJ2-3	TGTGCCACCAGTGATCGGACAGGTACGCAGTATTTT	CATSDRTGTQYF
.	.	TRBV7-3	TRBJ1-6	TGTGCCAGCAGCCCGGCAAGTAACCTCGGGGGGACACCCCTCCACTTT	CASSPASNLGGTPLHF
TRBD1	.	TRBV30	TRBJ1-2	TGTGCCTGGGGGCAGGGGGTTCCTACTAATGGCTACACCTTC	CAWGQGVPTNGYTF
TRBD2	.	TRBV7-2	TRBJ2-2	TGTGCCAGCAGCTTATTCTTCGTAGCGGGAAACACCGGGGAGCTGTTTTTT	CASSLFFVAGNTGELFF
TRBD1	.	TRBV15	TRBJ1-1	TGTGCCACCAGCATAGGACAGGGGGGGGACACTGAAGCTTTCTTT	CATSIGQGGDTEAFF
TRBD2	.	TRBV6-2/TRBV6-3	TRBJ2-1	TGTGCCAGCAGCCTGAAAGCGGGGACCTACAATGAGCAGTTCTTC	CASSLKAGTYNEQFF
TRBD1	.	TRBV27	TRBJ1-6	TGTGCCAGCAGTCGAGACAGGGGGGGAAATAATTCACCCCTCCACTTT	CASSRDRGGNNSPLHF
.	.	TRBV29-1	TRBJ2-5	TGCAGCGTTTCACAGGGAGAGACCCAGTACTTC	CSVSQGETQYF
.	.	TRBV18	TRBJ1-4	TGTGCCAGCTCACCGGGCGCGTCTGAAAAACTGTTTTTT	CASSPGASEKLFF
.	.	TRBV6-5	TRBJ1-1	TGTGCCAGCAGTTACGTACAGAACACTGAAGCTTTCTTT	CASSYVQNTEAFF
TRBD1	few	TRBV27	TRBJ1-5	TGTGCCAGCAGTAGGACAGGGACTCAGCCCCAGCATTTT	CASSRTGTQPQHF
.	.	TRBV6-5	TRBJ1-1	TGTGCCAGCAGTTACTCTGTCAGGGTGGACACTGAAGCTTTCTTT	CASSYSVRVDTEAFF
.	.	TRBV4-1	TRBJ1-5	TGCGCCAGCAGCCAAGAAGTTGGAGGGAGGAATCAGCCCCAGCATTTT	CASSQEVGGRNQPQHF
.	.	TRBV11-2	TRBJ1-5	TGTGCCAGCAGCTTAGGGACAGCCCCTAATCAGCCCCAGCATTTT	CASSLGTAPNQPQHF
.	.	TRBV5-1	TRBJ2-7	TGCGCCAGCAGCTGGGACTCCTCCTACGAGCAGTACTTC	CASSWDSSYEQYF
TRBD1	.	TRBV28	TRBJ1-3	TGTGCCAGCAGCCTGGGACAGCCATACACCATATATTTT	CASSLGQPYTIYF
.	.	TRBV4-2	TRBJ2-5	TGTGCCAGCAGCCTCCCTCACCAGATTGGAGAGACCCAGTACTTC	CASSLPHQIGETQYF
.	.	TRBV9	TRBJ1-2	TGTGCCAGCAGCGGCCCCCCAGGGGATCCCTATGGCTACACCTTC	CASSGPPGDPYGYTF
.	.	TRBV2	TRBJ1-1	TGTGCCAGCATCGAGGGTACCTACACTGAAGCTTTCTTT	CASIEGTYTEAFF
.	.	TRBV9	TRBJ1-3	TGTGCCAGCAGCGTAGCTGGGAACACCATATATTTT	CASSVAGNTIYF
.	.	TRBV28	TRBJ2-7	TGTGCCAGCAGTTTAGTGGCGGGGGCACCCTACGAGCAGTACTTC	CASSLVAGAPYEQYF
.	.	TRBV5-6	TRBJ1-1	TGTGCCAGCAGCTTGGCCGCAGGTCACGAAGCTTTCTTT	CASSLAAGHEAFF
.	.	TRBV5-4	TRBJ2-1	TGTGCCAGCAGCGGAACTACCAGCTCCTACAATGAGCAGTTCTTC	CASSGTTSSYNEQFF
TRBD2	.	TRBV11-3	TRBJ2-1	TGTGCCAGCAGCTCCGGTGGGGTACTAGCGCACTACAATGAGCAGTTCTTC	CASSSGGVLAHYNEQFF
TRBD1	.	TRBV3-1/TRBV3-2	TRBJ1-5	TGTGCCAGCAGCCAAGATGGGTCAGGGGGTCGGCCCCAGCATTTT	CASSQDGSGGRPQHF
TRBD1	.	TRBV3-1/TRBV3-2	TRBJ1-1	TGTGCCAGCAGACTTTCAGGGGGCACTGAAGCTTTCTTT	CASRLSGGTEAFF
TRBD2	once	TRBV7-3	TRBJ2-6	TGTGCCAGCAGCCAGAAACCCCAAGCGGGAGGCTCTGGGGCCAACGTCCTGACTTTC	CASSQKPQAGGSGANVLTF
.	.	TRBV11-3	TRBJ1-1	TGTGCCAGCAGCTCGGGGGCCGCGAACACTGAAGCTTTCTTT	CASSSGAANTEAFF
.	once	TRBV18	TRBJ2-5	TGTGCCAGCTCACCAACCATAGGTGGGGTACAAGAGACCCAGTACTTC	CASSPTIGGVQETQYF
TRBD1	few	TRBV19	TRBJ2-1	TGTGCCAGTAGTACTACAGGGGACCCCAATGAGCAGTTCTTC	CASSTTGDPNEQFF
.	.	TRBV12-3/TRBV12-4	TRBJ1-2	TGTGCCAGCAGTTTTGAAGGTTCCTCCACCTTC	CASSFEGSSTF
TRBD2	.	TRBV28	TRBJ2-7	TGTGCCAGCAGTCGGTCTAGCGGGGGGGCGAGGGAGCAGTACTTC	CASSRSSGGAREQYF
.	.	TRBV18	TRBJ2-1	TGTGCCAGCTCACCACGTCCTAGCCGGAGGGAGCAGTTCTTC	CASSPRPSRREQFF
TRBD2	.	TRBV30	TRBJ2-1	TGTGCCTGGAGTGTACTAGCGGGAGTCGGTTACAATGAGCAGTTCTTC	CAWSVLAGVGYNEQFF
.	.	TRBV3-1/TRBV3-2	TRBJ1-6	TGTGCCAGCAGCCAAGAAGGATCCTTCACTAATTCACCCCTCCACTTT	CASSQEGSFTNSPLHF
.	.	TRBV28	TRBJ2-3	TGTGCCAGCATTCCTACGGGGGGATGGGGGCAGACAGATACGCAGTATTTT	CASIPTGGWGQTDTQYF
.	.	TRBV28	TRBJ1-1	TGTGCCAGTGGTGGCCCGACTAACACTGAAGCTTTTTTT	CASGGPTNTEAFF
.	.	TRBV7-2	TRBJ1-2	TGTGCCAGCAGCTCGCAGGCCTCCTATGGCTACACCTTC	CASSSQASYGYTF
.	.	TRBV4-3	TRBJ2-7	TGCGCCAGCACCGAAACAGTTGTGGGTGGCGAGCAGTACTTC	CASTETVVGGEQYF
.	.	TRBV11-3	TRBJ1-1	TGTGCCAGCAGCCAACAACCGGGACGGGCTTTCTTT	CASSQQPGRAFF
.	once	TRBV7-8	TRBJ2-7	TGTGCCAGCAGCTTACAGGGGACCGCCTACGAGCAGTACTTC	CASSLQGTAYEQYF
.	.	TRBV11-2	TRBJ1-5	TGTGCCAGCAGCTTAGCAGGACCGCCGAATCAGCCCCAGCATTTT	CASSLAGPPNQPQHF
.	.	TRBV24-1	TRBJ2-2	TGTGCCACCAGTGATGAAACACAGCCGTCCGGGGAGCTGTTTTTT	CATSDETQPSGELFF
TRBD1	.	TRBV6-2/TRBV6-3	TRBJ1-2	TGTGCCAGCAGTTCCGGGACAGGGGGAACCTATGGCTACACCTTC	CASSSGTGGTYGYTF
TRBD1	.	TRBV3-1/TRBV3-2	TRBJ1-1	TGTGCCAGCACCCGAGACAGGGCGGTTGGCACTGAAGCTTTCTTT	CASTRDRAVGTEAFF